The rows below give T cell receptor beta chains drawn from one sample of a study of T cell responses to AZD1222 COVID-19 vaccine. Some clones are missing from TCRdb's copy, which holds only in-frame ones; the method was immunoSEQ multiplex PCR. The sample has 94,000 or so clones, 75% to 90% seen once. The specimen comprised peripheral blood, sampled on day 0 of AZD1222 vaccination. These receptor sequences come from an adult in good health. CDR3s include the opening cysteine and the closing phenylalanine or tryptophan. The order of the fields is CDR3 protein, J gene, V gene.

cdr3_aa: CAARSGGSSGNTIYF
j_call: TRBJ1-3
v_call: TRBV6-5

cdr3_aa: CASSPGSLSYEQYF
j_call: TRBJ2-7
v_call: TRBV7-2

cdr3_aa: CASSQGDRGGTEAFF
j_call: TRBJ1-1
v_call: TRBV3-1/TRBV3-2

cdr3_aa: CASSGAVNWNTEAFF
j_call: TRBJ1-1
v_call: TRBV6-6

cdr3_aa: CASSEEIYSTDTQYF
j_call: TRBJ2-3
v_call: TRBV7-2

cdr3_aa: CASSQDLGKDTQYF
j_call: TRBJ2-3
v_call: TRBV3-1/TRBV3-2

cdr3_aa: CATSRDPRALEQYF
j_call: TRBJ2-7
v_call: TRBV15

cdr3_aa: CATSDLGAPREQYF
j_call: TRBJ2-7
v_call: TRBV24-1

cdr3_aa: CASSQDPGLGYTF
j_call: TRBJ1-2
v_call: TRBV3-1/TRBV3-2

cdr3_aa: CASSVMATSYNEQFF
j_call: TRBJ2-1
v_call: TRBV6-4

cdr3_aa: CASSPMVQETQYF
j_call: TRBJ2-5
v_call: TRBV18

cdr3_aa: CASSPDFANQPQHF
j_call: TRBJ1-5
v_call: TRBV18

cdr3_aa: CASSRRTSGNNEQFF
j_call: TRBJ2-1
v_call: TRBV6-5

cdr3_aa: CASSQQTRQGRELFF
j_call: TRBJ2-2
v_call: TRBV3-1/TRBV3-2

cdr3_aa: CASSRQGGILDTQYF
j_call: TRBJ2-3
v_call: TRBV5-4

cdr3_aa: CASSPRGLEEQYF
j_call: TRBJ2-7
v_call: TRBV18

cdr3_aa: CASSYSPGEAETQYF
j_call: TRBJ2-5
v_call: TRBV6-5

cdr3_aa: CASRFRDGGGEKLFF
j_call: TRBJ1-4
v_call: TRBV5-6

cdr3_aa: CASSLGPRGRVEYTEAFF
j_call: TRBJ1-1
v_call: TRBV11-2

cdr3_aa: CASSQDSQETQYF
j_call: TRBJ2-5
v_call: TRBV7-7

cdr3_aa: CASSPTSGSSQYF
j_call: TRBJ2-3
v_call: TRBV6-4

cdr3_aa: CASRPSGRTDTQYF
j_call: TRBJ2-3
v_call: TRBV6-2/TRBV6-3

cdr3_aa: CASSQGGLVGDTQYF
j_call: TRBJ2-3
v_call: TRBV7-2

cdr3_aa: CAWSVGGHGYTF
j_call: TRBJ1-2
v_call: TRBV30

cdr3_aa: CASSPEAGEETQYF
j_call: TRBJ2-5
v_call: TRBV18

cdr3_aa: CASSSGGLSVAKNIQYF
j_call: TRBJ2-4
v_call: TRBV19

cdr3_aa: CASSKQVKENGNTIYF
j_call: TRBJ1-3
v_call: TRBV21-1

cdr3_aa: CASSEYRAPYEQYF
j_call: TRBJ2-7
v_call: TRBV25-1

cdr3_aa: CASSRSPPLAHSDTQYF
j_call: TRBJ2-3
v_call: TRBV9

cdr3_aa: CASGEATINAGELFF
j_call: TRBJ2-2
v_call: TRBV11-2

cdr3_aa: CASSYIPPGSKSAFF
j_call: TRBJ1-1
v_call: TRBV6-5

cdr3_aa: CATWGYETGSGKTGELFF
j_call: TRBJ2-2
v_call: TRBV10-3

cdr3_aa: CSSVQLQGETQYF
j_call: TRBJ2-5
v_call: TRBV29-1

cdr3_aa: CASSLNQAVSTDTQYF
j_call: TRBJ2-3
v_call: TRBV5-1

cdr3_aa: CATSEYLGAIHTQYF
j_call: TRBJ2-3
v_call: TRBV24-1

cdr3_aa: CASSRPGQGTYEQYF
j_call: TRBJ2-7
v_call: TRBV19

cdr3_aa: CASSKEPGLVGNEQFF
j_call: TRBJ2-1
v_call: TRBV5-1

cdr3_aa: CASSIDPPNRGQSTDTQYF
j_call: TRBJ2-3
v_call: TRBV19

cdr3_aa: CASSALRRVRYEQYF
j_call: TRBJ2-7
v_call: TRBV7-2

cdr3_aa: CASRTSGSRVGSYEQYF
j_call: TRBJ2-7
v_call: TRBV25-1

cdr3_aa: CASTTSGASYEQYF
j_call: TRBJ2-7
v_call: TRBV28

cdr3_aa: CASSGRVGNQPQHF
j_call: TRBJ1-5
v_call: TRBV19

cdr3_aa: CASSTNPSNQPQHF
j_call: TRBJ1-5
v_call: TRBV6-6

cdr3_aa: CASSLGQVPNEKLFF
j_call: TRBJ1-4
v_call: TRBV5-6

cdr3_aa: CASSSGLAGRSRRAGELFF
j_call: TRBJ2-2
v_call: TRBV7-9

cdr3_aa: CASSLEGGAGYTF
j_call: TRBJ1-2
v_call: TRBV7-9

cdr3_aa: CASSEARDRGRNQPQHF
j_call: TRBJ1-5
v_call: TRBV6-1

cdr3_aa: CASSDAYEQYF
j_call: TRBJ2-7
v_call: TRBV7-2

cdr3_aa: CASSFTFGTSGRRGTDTQYF
j_call: TRBJ2-3
v_call: TRBV7-3